Reported below is one TCR beta chain. The target antigen is unknown. This entry comes from a study of T-cell reconstitution after alpha-beta-depleted transplantation in children. Study findings and constraints: It was surviving recipient T cells and thymic progenitors that gave some patients high TCRbeta diversity at day 60.

V shed 1 base and J 4 bases; nucleotides not matched to a gene: 10. CDR3 size: 17 residues. CDR1 and CDR2 from the germline V gene are LNHNV and YYDKDF (reference sequence). Researchers prepared the TCRbeta library using unique molecular identifiers, the study reports. TCRdb called the PCR reads again in MiXCR, with one record for every CDR3 protein. This table holds approximately 500,000 distinct CDR3 sequences, about 10% found once. The source was PBMCs, collected before TCRalphabeta/CD19-depleted stem cell transplant. The clonotype comes from a child aged 2 to 15 with inherited bone marrow failure, due to receive a stem cell transplant. The V and J genes are TRBV15 and TRBJ2-3, with 8 bases fitting TRBD1. The CDR3 bases are TGTGCCACCAGCAGAGCCCCCGGGGCAGGGGGCCCAGATACGCAGTATTTT. Residues: CATSRAPGAGGPDTQYF.